The entry below describes one TCR beta chain. Its antigen is not identified. Germline values: CDR1 SEHNR, CDR2 FQNEAQ (reference sequence). The CDR3 spans 13 residues. V lost 7 bases, J lost 5 bases, and 8 bases stayed unmatched. Treatment specified: oral pan-JAK inhibitor, 5-10 mg twice daily. Collected material from alopecia areata patients comprised lesional scalp punch biopsies and peripheral blood. The sample belongs to a study of CD8+ T cells in alopecia areata. Background on the study: Treatment comprised oral tofacitinib, 5 to 10 mg twice daily, in treated patients. Treatment ran 6 to 18 months, with 6 months of follow-up afterward.

Whole-study findings and limits: Many of the expanded lesional clones endured in scalp and blood while on tofacitinib.

Sequencing relied on a cDNA template that was reverse transcribed from extracted RNA. Only in-frame clones appear in the TCRdb table, and some are missing; sequencing was by immunoSEQ multiplex PCR. The table includes 110,000 or so clones, around 58% detected once. The rearrangement links TRBV7-9 to TRBJ2-7; TRBD1 agrees at 7 bases. The clonotype comes from a human donor with alopecia areata. This specimen was CD8+ T cells sorted from blood, taken at week 4, from a patient treated with tofacitinib. CDR3 nucleotide sequence: TGTGCCAGCACTCCGACAGGGCCCGACGAGCAGTACTTC. This translates into CASTPTGPDEQYF.